One and the same sample provided the 9 T cell receptor beta chains below, sequenced in a study of OX40 agonist ivuxolimab in advanced cancers. Assay used: immunoSEQ multiplex PCR; TCRdb lists only in-frame clones, some missing. In the table there are just under 75,000 clones, roughly nine tenths of which are singletons. This specimen was CD4+ or CD8+ T cells sorted from blood, taken in a trial of the OX40 agonist ivuxolimab. Every receptor here comes from an adult with an advanced solid tumor such as melanoma, head and neck, liver or kidney cancer.

The J gene is TRBJ2-1, the V gene TRBV10-3; D might be TRBD2 (6 bases). V was shortened by 6 bases and J by 0 bases, with 12 bases between the two germline ends. The CDR3 has 15 amino acids. The V gene's germline CDR1 is ENHRY and CDR2 SYGVKD. DNA for the CDR3: TGTGCCATCAGGTTAGCGGCGAGCTCCTACAATGAGCAGTTCTTC. Its translation is CAIRLAASSYNEQFF.

The V call is TRBV2, the J call TRBJ1-1; D may be TRBD1 (5 bases). The V end lost 6 bases, the J end lost 0 bases, and 8 bases lay between the germline ends. Germline V gives CDR1 SNHLY, CDR2 FYNNEI. The CDR3 is made up of 13 amino acids. As DNA, the CDR3 is TGTGCCAGCAGGCGGGACGTGAACACTGAAGCTTTCTTT. Translating it yields CASRRDVNTEAFF.

This sequence joins TRBV10-3 and TRBJ2-2; D perhaps matches TRBD1 (6 bases). V lost 5 bases to trimming and J lost 4 bases, with 8 bases between them. CDR1 is ENHRY, CDR2 SYGVKD, per germline. The CDR3 consists of 13 residues. CDR3 in DNA: TGTGCCATCAGTTTAGGGGGCACCGGGGAGCTGTTTTTT. Its protein is CAISLGGTGELFF.

This rearrangement joins TRBV5-1 to TRBJ2-1; 7 bases fit TRBD2. V shed 0 bases, J shed 1 base, and the junction held 1 base outside the gene matches. CDR1 and CDR2 (germline): SGHRS, YFSETQ. The CDR3 is 15 amino acids. The CDR3 is CASSLGEGSYNEQFF. Here the CDR3 DNA reads TGCGCCAGCAGCTTGGGGGAGGGATCCTACAATGAGCAGTTCTTC.

The gene calls are TRBV25-1 and TRBJ2-3, with 9 bases that match TRBD2. Germline CDR1 and CDR2: MGHDK and SYGVNS. This CDR3 spans 17 amino acids. V lost 3 bases to trimming and J lost 1 base; unmatched junction nucleotides: 8. CDR3 nucleotides: TGTGCCAGCAGTGATGTTGCAGCGGGAGGTGGCACAGATACGCAGTATTTT. Its translation is CASSDVAAGGGTDTQYF.

This chain joins TRBV5-5 and TRBJ1-1; D is possibly TRBD1 (6 bases). The CDR3 loop spans 15 amino acids. Trimming left V 0 bases short and J 5 bases short, with 14 bases between. The germline V gene encodes CDR1 SGHKS and CDR2 YYEKEE (reference sequence). CDR3 nucleotides: TGTGCCAGCAGCTTGGTTGTGCAGGGGAGGACTGAAGCTTTCTTT. As protein: CASSLVVQGRTEAFF.

V gene TRBV6-5 combines with J gene TRBJ2-7, with a possible D match to TRBD2 (6 bases). Germline-derived CDR1 and CDR2 are MNHEY and SVGAGI. The CDR3 covers 14 residues. The V and J ends lost 2 bases and 4 bases respectively, with 12 bases between them. The CDR3 region is CASSYGGRGYEQYF. The CDR3 coding sequence is TGTGCCAGCAGTTACGGTGGCCGGGGGTACGAGCAGTACTTC.

This clone was picked up one time. The chain links TRBV5-4 to TRBJ2-1, with 8 bases matching TRBD1. Trimming took 4 bases from V and 6 from J; bases not matched to a gene: 6. This CDR3 region has 14 residues. The V gene's germline CDR1 is SGHNT and CDR2 YYREEE (reference sequence). The CDR3 loop reads CASSPRDRGNEQFF. Here the CDR3 DNA reads TGTGCCAGCAGCCCTAGAGACAGGGGCAATGAGCAGTTCTTC.

The chain has TRBV5-6 and TRBJ1-1; 7 nucleotides agree with TRBD1. The trim removed 0 bases at V and 13 bases at J, leaving 9 bases unmatched. The CDR3 length is 13 residues. Per the germline V gene, CDR1 is SGHDT and CDR2 is YYEEEE. Here the CDR3 reads CASSLVDRIGGFF. In DNA, the CDR3 is TGTGCCAGCAGCTTGGTGGACAGGATCGGAGGTTTCTTT.